This T cell receptor (beta chain) was documented in a study of blood T cell repertoires in COVID-19. Seattle's cohort entered during active infection and was followed longitudinally. This CDR3 contains 14 residues. The V end was cut by 2 bases, the J end by 2 bases, with 13 bases between. CDR1 is GTSNPN, CDR2 SVGIG, per germline (reference sequence). Original handling: Scientists estimated how many nucleated cells there were by amplifying reference gene primers. The table came from immunoSEQ multiplex PCR; TCRdb's copy has only in-frame clones and leaves some out. The V and J calls and clone size come from that table; D and trimming were worked out from the DNA. Of over 150,000 clones in the sample, 90% to 95% were seen once.

This receptor was taken from a man younger than 45 with COVID-19, enrolled during active disease. Specimen: peripheral blood. V is TRBV30 and J is TRBJ2-7; the D gene is possibly TRBD2 (6 bases). The CDR3 sequence is CAWSRGWLPYEQYF. CDR3 bases: TGTGCCTGGAGTCGGGGGTGGCTCCCCTACGAGCAGTACTTC.